This T cell receptor (beta chain) was profiled in a study of OX40 agonist ivuxolimab in advanced cancers. Regarding the study in general: Ivuxolimab, which targeted the costimulatory receptor OX40 (CD134), was an agonistic, fully human IgG2 monoclonal antibody. Three dose-escalation patients achieved partial responses, one with hepatocellular carcinoma and two with cutaneous melanoma. Intravenous ivuxolimab was administered to patients every 2 weeks at six dose levels: 0.01, 0.1, 0.3, 1.5, 3 and 10 mg/kg. Prior anti-PD-1, anti-PD-L1 or anti-CTLA-4 therapy was permitted, and checkpoint inhibitors had been received by less than 45% of dose-escalation patients. The point of sequencing TCRbeta in the periphery was to test whether ivuxolimab changed TCR sequence diversity and drove clonal T-cell expansion. Of the approximately 54 dose-escalation patients, hepatocellular carcinoma was present in roughly 19, melanoma in approximately 15, renal cell carcinoma in 9 and head and neck cancer in 9. The paper covers the monotherapy dose-escalation part of the phase I ivuxolimab trial, which included N of about 50 patients. In the dose-escalation cohort, approximately 80% of patients were male, and the mean age was roughly 60 years with a range of about 20 to 80.

Patients with a history of autoimmune disease or receiving systemic immunosuppression were excluded from the trial. In every dose cohort, peripheral blood was drawn for TCR sequencing at baseline, cycle 4 day 1, and cycle 7 day 1. Samples were obtained from an open-label, multicenter, first-in-human phase I dose-escalation trial of ivuxolimab. The trial enrolled adults with locally advanced or metastatic head and neck squamous cell, hepatocellular, melanoma or renal cell carcinoma. Before TCR sequencing, CD4+ and CD8+ T cells were separately sorted from peripheral blood. As regards this clone: The clone's antigen remains unknown. Base-call qualities are not available, and no considerably larger clone is one nucleotide away.

The research as a whole found: Which antigens the clonally expanded peripheral T cells were specific for was not determined. After ivuxolimab, expanded clones were on average more numerous among CD8+ T cells than among CD4+ T cells. Partial responders in the 0.1-3.0 mg/kg groups had among the lowest normalized peripheral clonal expansion, especially among CD8+ T cells. Clonal expansion of both CD4+ and CD8+ blood T cells was observed from baseline to week 6 at doses 0.1 to 3.0 mg/kg. Low levels of normalized T-cell clonal expansion were also seen in some nonresponding patients.

Genomic DNA was extracted from sorted cells for sequencing of the TCRbeta CDR3 region. The immunoSEQ Assay was used to sequence the TCRbeta CDR3 regions. TCRdb retrieved this table from immuneACCESS and kept in-frame rearrangements only. Not all clones are present; in checked studies, unresolved V genes account for under half, and no reason is known for the remainder. The sample data list some 61,000 clones, and roughly 90% of these were observed just once. Clones ranked in the top ten supply 4.5% to 5.5% of the sample. Sequenced material: CD4+ or CD8+ T cells sorted from blood, taken in a trial of the OX40 agonist ivuxolimab. The receptor's source is an adult with an advanced solid tumor such as melanoma, head and neck, liver or kidney cancer.

The CDR3 in this case is CASSLRDRGPGGELFF. The DNA sequence is as follows: TGTGCCAGCAGCCTCCGGGACAGGGGGCCGGGGGGGGAGCTGTTTTTT. The rearranged segments are TRBV7-8 and TRBJ2-2, with 12 bases in between that match TRBD1. The CDR3 numbers 16 residues from cysteine through phenylalanine. The retained sequence is limited to the CDR3, 48 bases, with the frame set at the first base. V and J are trimmed by 5 bases and 8 bases, and the gene matches miss 9 bases of the junction. The germline V gene gives CDR1 as SGHVS and CDR2 as FQNEAQ. Where the CDR3 stops, the reference TRBV7-8 and TRBJ2-2 genes take over; the full variable domain is GAGVSQSPRYKVAKRGQDVALRCDPISGHVSLFWYQQALGQGPEFLTYFQNEAQLDKSGLPSDRFFAERPEGSVSTLKIQRTQQEDSAVYLCASSLRDRGPGGELFFGEGSRLTVL.